Following are 13 T cell receptor beta chains from one sample sequenced in a study of blood T cell repertoires in COVID-19. Clones were read by immunoSEQ multiplex PCR, and TCRdb kept only the in-frame ones, dropping some. The table lists approximately 300,000 clones, more than 80% of them singletons. The specimen sequenced was peripheral blood. Receptors were obtained from a woman aged 30 to 39 with COVID-19, enrolled during active disease.

The chain combines TRBV7-9 with TRBJ2-1; D is possibly TRBD2 (7 bases). Germline assignment: CDR1 SEHNR and CDR2 FQNEAQ (reference sequence). V lost 0 bases to trimming and J lost 1 base, with 10 bases between them. The CDR3 extends over 16 amino acids. CDR3 sequence reads: CASSLAGGGSYNEQFF. CDR3 nucleotide sequence: TGTGCCAGCAGCTTAGCGGGAGGGGGGTCCTACAATGAGCAGTTCTTC.

The chain combines TRBV4-3 with TRBJ2-3; D is possibly TRBD1 (5 bases). The length of the CDR3 is 13 residues. The ends were cut back, 4 bases at V and 4 bases at J, with 9 bases in the middle. The germline V gene encodes CDR1 LGHNA and CDR2 YSLEER. CDR3 DNA sequence: TGCGCCAGCAGCCGTGGGGCTTCAGATACGCAGTATTTT. It is translated as CASSRGASDTQYF.

The chain is built from TRBV7-9 and TRBJ2-2; the D is unclear. V was pared by 4 bases and J by 2 bases, with 5 bases between. Germline V gives CDR1 SEHNR, CDR2 FQNEAQ (reference sequence). This CDR3 is 13 amino acids long. The CDR3 DNA reads TGTGCCAGCAGCTCCTTAAACACCGGGGAGCTGTTTTTT. Its protein product is CASSSLNTGELFF.

The chain combines TRBV7-3 with TRBJ2-1, with 8 bases lining up with TRBD2. The V gene end was trimmed by 3 bases and the J gene end by 4 bases; junction bases not matched to a gene: 2. Germline CDR1 and CDR2: SGHTA and FQGTGA. The length of the CDR3 is 14 residues. CDR3 protein: CASSLASGYNEQFF. The CDR3, as DNA: TGTGCCAGCAGCTTGGCTAGCGGGTACAATGAGCAGTTCTTC.

The rearrangement links TRBV30 to TRBJ2-3, with D possibly being TRBD2 (5 bases). V was clipped by 5 bases and J by 8 bases, with 11 bases between them. Per germline, CDR1 GTSNPN and CDR2 SVGIG (reference sequence). The CDR3 length is 11 residues. The CDR3 bases are TGTGCCTGGCCAATAGGAGGTACGCAGTATTTT. It translates to CAWPIGGTQYF.

The chain joins TRBV6-5 to TRBJ2-3; perhaps TRBD2 as D (6 bases). Between the trimmed V and J ends, which lost 2 bases and 3 bases, there was a span of 12 bases. The V gene's germline CDR1 is MNHEY and CDR2 SVGAGI. This CDR3 contains 15 residues. CDR3 in amino acids: CASSYRGGLTDTQYF. The DNA of the CDR3 is TGTGCCAGCAGTTACCGAGGAGGGTTAACAGATACGCAGTATTTT.

This clone showed up just once. The chain has TRBV27 and TRBJ2-7; 7 bases map to TRBD1. Germline-derived CDR1 and CDR2 are MNHEY and SMNVEV (reference sequence). The CDR3 is made up of 16 amino acids. Losses at the gene ends were 2 bases for V and 4 bases for J; bases not matched to a gene: 11. The CDR3 spells CASSLTETGSWYEQYF. For the CDR3, the DNA is TGTGCCAGCAGTTTAACCGAGACAGGGTCTTGGTACGAGCAGTACTTC.

The V and J genes are TRBV7-2 and TRBJ2-1; the D gene is possibly TRBD1 (5 bases). Trimming shortened V by 5 bases and J by 9 bases, and 20 bases separated the two germline ends. Germline-derived CDR1 and CDR2 are SGHTA and FQGNSA. This CDR3 contains 15 residues. In DNA form, the CDR3 reads TGTGCCAGCAGCCCGGTGGCTTTGGGTCAGGGTGAGCAGTTCTTC. Amino acid sequence: CASSPVALGQGEQFF. Looking up the rest from reference TRBV7-2 and TRBJ2-1 gives the full variable domain: GAGVSQSPSNKVTEKGKDVELRCDPISGHTALYWYRQSLGQGLEFLIYFQGNSAPDKSGLPSDRFSAERTGGSVSTLTIQRTQQEDSAVYLCASSPVALGQGEQFFGPGTRLTVL.

This chain uses TRBV5-1 with TRBJ2-7; TRBD2 agrees at 13 bases. The CDR3 is 19 residues long. Germline CDR1 is SGHRS and CDR2 is YFSETQ. J lost 2 bases, V lost 6 bases, and 17 bases had no gene match. CDR3: CASTTQPGLAGSRAYEQYF. CDR3 bases: TGCGCCAGCACCACCCAGCCGGGACTAGCGGGATCGAGGGCCTACGAGCAGTACTTC.

CDR3 in DNA: TGCGCCAGCAGCCCCCGATTTATGTTAGACGAGCAGTACTTC. Translation: CASSPRFMLDEQYF. This sequence joins TRBV5-1 and TRBJ2-7, with D unresolved. Germline assignment: CDR1 SGHRS and CDR2 YFSETQ. V shed 4 bases and J shed 5 bases, with 16 bases lying between them. CDR3 size: 14 residues.

The genes are TRBV5-1 and TRBJ2-7; unclear D gene. V gave up 5 bases and J gave up 1 base, with 16 bases separating them. Looked up from germline, CDR1 is SGHRS and CDR2 is YFSETQ. The CDR3 runs 15 residues. CDR3 protein: CASSPTPAESYEQYF. CDR3 in DNA: TGCGCCAGCAGTCCTACACCCGCGGAGTCCTACGAGCAGTACTTC. Variable domain in full (rest from reference TRBV5-1 and TRBJ2-7): KAGVTQTPRYLIKTRGQQVTLSCSPISGHRSVSWYQQTPGQGLQFLFEYFSETQRNKGNFPGRFSGRQFSNSRSEMNVSTLELGDSALYLCASSPTPAESYEQYFGPGTRLTVT.

The chain carries TRBV5-1 and TRBJ2-1; the match to TRBD2 covers 10 bases. The germline V gene has CDR1 SGHRS and CDR2 YFSETQ. The trim removed 0 bases at V and 4 bases at J, leaving 10 bases unmatched. The CDR3 runs 18 residues. The CDR3 spells CASSLGPPAGGAYNEQFF. In nucleotides, the CDR3 is TGCGCCAGCAGCTTGGGTCCCCCAGCGGGAGGGGCGTACAATGAGCAGTTCTTC.

The V call is TRBV6-4, the J call TRBJ1-1; tentatively, D is TRBD1 (6 bases). The V end lost 6 bases, the J end lost 2 bases, and 10 bases lay between the germline ends. This CDR3 contains 13 residues. Germline lookup yields CDR1 MRHNA and CDR2 SNTAGT. In DNA, the CDR3 is TGTGCCAGCAGGCAGGGGTTTAACACTGAAGCTTTCTTT. Protein: CASRQGFNTEAFF.